This T cell receptor beta chain was recorded in a study of blood T cell repertoires in COVID-19. Study-level background: Specimens from acute and convalescent COVID-19 originated in the United States, Italy and Spain.

Trimming stripped 5 bases from V and 1 base from J, with 8 bases between. The CDR3 runs 13 residues. CDR1 is SNHLY, CDR2 FYNNEI, per germline. Per the authors' pipeline: By means of reference gene primer amplification, nucleated cell counts were estimated. Clones were read by immunoSEQ multiplex PCR, and TCRdb kept only the in-frame ones, dropping some. V and J calls and clone size are copied from that table; D and trimming were computed from the DNA. The sample shows 240,000 or so clones, around 79% of them seen only once. The sample consisted of peripheral blood. This chain links TRBV2 with TRBJ1-1, with a possible D match to TRBD1 (5 bases). This clonotype was sampled from an elderly woman with acute or convalescent COVID-19. The CDR3: CASSIQGNTEAFF. The CDR3 DNA follows: TGTGCCAGCAGTATTCAGGGGAACACTGAAGCTTTCTTT.